The clone carrying this T cell receptor (beta chain) has a handful of counts. The antigen remains undetermined. The data originate from a study of T-cell memory formation after mild COVID-19. As for the study in general: TCR clusters mostly belonged to single donors. Study-wide results and limits: Day 15 to 85 contractors were CD4/CD8 balanced; later expanders leaned CD4+. Pre-infection memory contained some responding clones, which suggested that cross-reactive memory had joined. Among contracting clones, CD4+ were mainly CM/EM and CD8+ enriched in EMRA.

The CDR3 totals 15 residues. Looked up from germline, CDR1 is LGHNA and CDR2 is YNFKEQ. Trimming took off 4 bases at V and 8 bases at J, with 17 bases between the two ends. TCRdb ran MiXCR on the 5' RACE reads and lists one entry per CDR3 protein. The repertoire holds about 440,000 distinct CDR3 sequences, with around 20% as singletons. This clonotype was sampled from an adult woman who had mild COVID-19 (a few samples of this study predate the infection). Cell type and time point are not known. Source material: PBMCs or a T cell subset sorted from them (not recorded which). This sequence joins TRBV4-2 and TRBJ1-4, with D uncertain. CDR3 nucleotide sequence: TGTGCCAGCAGCCCGGATAGTTTAGTAAGCGAAAAACTGTTTTTT. Translation gives CASSPDSLVSEKLFF.